This T cell receptor beta chain was identified in a study of cytomegalovirus exposure and HLA in healthy donors. Study-level background: A prior analysis found 117 million unique TCR beta sequences from 170 million or so T cells.

The PCR made use of 60 Vbeta and 13 Jbeta primers. Method: immunoSEQ multiplex PCR; TCRdb's copy keeps in-frame clones and lacks some. The table lists approximately 170,000 clones, 76% of them singletons. With respect to this clone: Its antigen is unknown.

Study results and caveats: The authors later found most CMV-associated TCR beta chains appeared HLA-restricted.

The CDR3 length is 14 residues. In germline, CDR1 is SGHRS, CDR2 YFSETQ. V was trimmed by 3 bases and J by 5 bases, leaving 11 bases between them. The receptor was isolated from a female donor in good health and CMV-seronegative. The chain couples TRBV5-1 to TRBJ2-2; D perhaps matches TRBD2 (5 bases). The sequenced sample consisted of PBMCs. The CDR3 protein is CASSSLRGTGELFF. In nucleotides, the CDR3 is TGCGCCAGCAGCTCCCTAAGAGGGACCGGGGAGCTGTTTTTT.